This TCR beta chain came from a study of blood T cell repertoires in COVID-19. Per the study methods: How many nucleated cells were present was estimated from reference gene primer amplification. Generated by immunoSEQ multiplex PCR, the TCRdb table keeps only in-frame clones and is missing some. The D gene and trimming were derived from the DNA, and the V and J assignments and clone size from that table. Among tens of thousands of clones listed, more than 80% were seen once. With V trimmed by 2 bases and J by 0 bases, 14 bases remained unmatched. Germline V gene lookup returns CDR1 PRHDT and CDR2 FYEKMQ (reference sequence). The CDR3 consists of 19 residues.

This TCR derives from a man in his fifties or sixties with acute or convalescent COVID-19. Sequenced sample: peripheral blood. The chain employs TRBV13 and TRBJ2-3, with 7 bases identical to TRBD2. CDR3 loop: CASSLSGVLAENSTDTQYF. In DNA, the CDR3 is TGTGCCAGCAGCTTATCTGGGGTGCTAGCGGAAAATAGCACAGATACGCAGTATTTT.